This entry concerns a single T cell receptor beta chain. This clonotype was detected ten times or more. Its binding antigen is unknown. Nothing much larger sits one base from this clone, and base qualities are not available. The hyperthyroidism patients were between 18 and 65 years old and newly diagnosed, with a disease duration of less than 2 months. Any patient with an uncontrolled infection, another autoimmune disease, pregnancy or lactation was excluded. Diagnoses were established on the basis of clinical symptoms, serum thyroxine and TRAb, thyroid ultrasound, and orbital computed tomography. Blood from progressor patients was collected at the time of first diagnosis with hyperthyroidism, before any ophthalmopathy symptoms had appeared. PBMCs were separated from under 12 ml of fresh peripheral blood using Ficoll-Paque density gradient centrifugation. Patients classed as progressors first received a Graves' hyperthyroidism diagnosis and then went on to develop ophthalmopathy during follow-up. Total RNA was extracted using Trizol reagent, and RNA quality was assessed on an Agilent 2100 Bioanalyzer.

The CDR3 runs 15 residues from the cysteine to the phenylalanine. Only the CDR3 DNA is retained, 45 bases long and in frame from the first base. The germline V gene (reference sequence) supplies CDR1 LNHNV and CDR2 YYDKDF. V gives up 0 bases and J gives up 4 bases, and the segment between their germline ends measures 13 bases. This specimen belongs to a study of T cells in Graves' hyperthyroidism and ophthalmopathy (dated by TCRdb to the late 2010s). Regarding the complete study: Peripheral blood was collected at initial diagnosis, before any treatment. To identify distinguishing TCR V-J signatures, a discovery cohort of around 100 patients was used, comprising some 45 with Graves' ophthalmopathy and roughly 60 with stable Graves' hyperthyroidism. Prospective prediction of ophthalmopathy was tested in an independent validation cohort of 18 to 20 hyperthyroidism patients and 17 patients who later progressed to ophthalmopathy. The roughly 94 discovery patients were randomly split 7:3 into training and test sets. The study also compared thyroid tissue and blood T-cell repertoires from more than 5 Graves' hyperthyroidism patients. After blood sampling, hyperthyroidism patients were treated with methimazole at a starting dose of 30 mg daily, and ophthalmopathy patients were treated with high-dose intravenous methylprednisolone. The paper describes TCR Vbeta CDR3 sequencing of 135 peripheral blood samples, made up of about 41 ophthalmopathy patients, 70 to 75 hyperthyroidism patients and 17 progressor patients. Overall study results and their limits: In validation, the model predicted progression to ophthalmopathy a median of roughly six months before onset, with roughly 70% sensitivity and 72.22% specificity. Most expanded thyroid clonotypes (frequency above 0.001) were also detected in blood, suggesting blood repertoires may reflect thyroid immune responses. A 13 V-J signature model separated ophthalmopathy from stable hyperthyroidism, with nearly 90% sensitivity and approximately 81% specificity in cross-validation and 80%/75% in testing. No statistical method was used to set the sample size in advance, and investigators knew the group allocation.

The TCR beta CDR3 regions were amplified from the RNA transcripts. The first round of RT-PCR for the TCR CDR3 was performed with the HTBI primer set and the Qiagen OneStep RT-PCR kit. The libraries were constructed in a second round of multiplex PCR and then size-selected and purified. Libraries were sequenced paired-end with 100 bp reads on an Illumina HiSeq2000. The authors' analysis ran thus. SOAPnuke was used to process the raw data, throwing out any read that contained adapters or uncalled bases, had a mean Phred below 15, or lacked an exact constant-primer or identifier match. High-quality paired reads were merged with COPE v1.2.5, and unique nucleotide sequences were defined as clonotypes. MiTCR v1.1 was used to align clonotypes to the IMGT TRBV, TRBD and TRBJ reference segments. The analysis was restricted to V-J combinations with a frequency above 0.0001, which together covered just over 98% of the repertoires. A TCS score was defined as the ratio of F50 (clonal expansion) to E x V (chaos), with BLOSUM62-based TCRdist applied between CDR3 peptides within each V-J. Welch's t-statistics and random forest reduced roughly 540 V-J features to roughly 13, which were used in a naive Bayes classifier (R e1071). The public sequencing data were trimmed at Q25 with fastp and processed into clonotypes with MiXCR by TCRdb, which kept only in-frame beta chains. Identical CDR3 proteins give one entry, which carries the most common genes and DNA. TCRdb's processing, not the authors', yielded these V and J calls. Present in this sample are 380,000 or so distinct CDR3 sequences, roughly 12% of which were seen just once. The ten largest make up less than 25% of the sample.

This receptor was identified in a man under 40 with Graves' hyperthyroidism that later progressed to Graves' ophthalmopathy. The chain employs TRBV15 and TRBJ2-7; a weak D assignment points to TRBD1 (5 bases agree). The sequencing input was blood. This receptor carries the CDR3 CATSRDPGAKYEQYF. The bases read TGTGCCACCAGCAGAGATCCTGGGGCAAAATACGAGCAGTACTTC.